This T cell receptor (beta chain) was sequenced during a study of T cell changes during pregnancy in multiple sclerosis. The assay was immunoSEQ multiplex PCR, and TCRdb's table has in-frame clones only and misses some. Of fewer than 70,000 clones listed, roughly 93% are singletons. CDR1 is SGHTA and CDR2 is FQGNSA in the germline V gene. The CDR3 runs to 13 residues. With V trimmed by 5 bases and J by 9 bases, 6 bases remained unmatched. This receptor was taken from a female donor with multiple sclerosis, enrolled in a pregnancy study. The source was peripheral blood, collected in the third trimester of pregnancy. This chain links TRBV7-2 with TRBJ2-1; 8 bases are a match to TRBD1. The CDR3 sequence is CASSTSRGLEQFF. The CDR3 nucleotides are TGTGCCAGCAGCACGTCCAGGGGGCTTGAGCAGTTCTTC.